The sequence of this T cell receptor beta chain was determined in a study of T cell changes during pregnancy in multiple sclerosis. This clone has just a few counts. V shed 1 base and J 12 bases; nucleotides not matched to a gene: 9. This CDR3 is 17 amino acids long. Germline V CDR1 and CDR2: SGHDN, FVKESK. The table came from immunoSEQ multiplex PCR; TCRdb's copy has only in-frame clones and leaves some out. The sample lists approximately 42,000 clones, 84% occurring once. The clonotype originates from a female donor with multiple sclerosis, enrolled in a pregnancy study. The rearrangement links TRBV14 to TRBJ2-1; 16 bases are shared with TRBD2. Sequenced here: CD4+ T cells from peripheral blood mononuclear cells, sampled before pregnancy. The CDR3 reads CASSQAGTSGRGRGQFF. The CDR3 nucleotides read TGTGCCAGCAGCCAAGCCGGGACTAGCGGGAGGGGCAGGGGGCAGTTCTTC.